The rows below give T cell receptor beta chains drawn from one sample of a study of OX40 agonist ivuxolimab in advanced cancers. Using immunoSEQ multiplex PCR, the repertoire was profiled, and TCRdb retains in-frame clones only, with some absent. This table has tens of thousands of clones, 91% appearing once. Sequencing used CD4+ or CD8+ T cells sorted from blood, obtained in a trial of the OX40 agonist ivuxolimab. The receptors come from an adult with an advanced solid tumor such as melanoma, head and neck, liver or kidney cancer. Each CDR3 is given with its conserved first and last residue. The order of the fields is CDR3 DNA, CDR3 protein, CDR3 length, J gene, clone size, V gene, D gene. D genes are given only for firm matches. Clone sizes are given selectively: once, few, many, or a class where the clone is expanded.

TGTGCCAGCAGCACCGGGACTAGCGGGAGGTATGCAGATACGCAGTATTTT	CASSTGTSGRYADTQYF	17	TRBJ2-3	once	TRBV5-4	TRBD2
TGTGCCTGGAGCCTACAGGGGAGGGAGACCCAGTACTTC	CAWSLQGRETQYF	13	TRBJ2-5	.	TRBV30	.
TGTGCCAGCTCACCACAGGGGGCTAGGCAGCCCCAGCATTTT	CASSPQGARQPQHF	14	TRBJ1-5	.	TRBV18	TRBD1
TGTGCCAGCAGCCGCCGGGGGTTTCGGGAGATCATTTACGAGCAGTACTTC	CASSRRGFREIIYEQYF	17	TRBJ2-7	.	TRBV7-8	.
TGTGCCAGCAGTTTATTCGCAGTGAGAAACTATGGCTACACCTTC	CASSLFAVRNYGYTF	15	TRBJ1-2	.	TRBV28	.
TGTGCCAGCAGGCCCGGGACAGGGATTGGGGCCAACGTCCTGACTTTC	CASRPGTGIGANVLTF	16	TRBJ2-6	.	TRBV2	TRBD1
TGTGCCAGCAGCGTAAGCTCGAGCGGTAATGAAAAACTGTTTTTT	CASSVSSSGNEKLFF	15	TRBJ1-4	large	TRBV9	.
TGTGCCAGCAGCTCTGCCGGACAATCCATGAACACTGAAGCTTTCTTT	CASSSAGQSMNTEAFF	16	TRBJ1-1	.	TRBV5-4	.
TGTGCCAGTAGTGCCCAGTCAGGGACAGGGCCCCAGCATTTT	CASSAQSGTGPQHF	14	TRBJ1-5	.	TRBV19	TRBD1
TGCAGCGTTGCTCCCCATGGATACGGCTACACCTTC	CSVAPHGYGYTF	12	TRBJ1-2	.	TRBV29-1	.